The 2 T cell receptor beta chains in this list originate from one sample, sequenced in a study of shared clonotypes between healthy human individuals. Clones were sequenced by immunoSEQ multiplex PCR, and TCRdb holds only the in-frame ones, with some missing. The sample lists hundreds of thousands of clones, over 65% seen once, with under 2% in the top ten. Sequenced sample: memory CD4+ T cells sorted from blood. Documented subset: CD45RA-negative fraction. The receptors shown here come from a woman in her 30s in good health.

V gene TRBV2 combines with J gene TRBJ1-5, with D possibly TRBD1 on 5 matching bases. CDR3 length: 15 amino acids. Germline V gene lookup returns CDR1 SNHLY and CDR2 FYNNEI. V was shortened by 6 bases and J by 4 bases, with 16 bases between the two germline ends. In nucleotides, the CDR3 is TGTGCCAGCAGCAGGACAATATCTGGGAATCAGCCCCAGCATTTT. This translates into CASSRTISGNQPQHF.

Worth noting for this clone: This same CDR3 is encoded by further DNA sequences in the sample. The V call is TRBV6-5, the J call TRBJ1-5; tentatively, D is TRBD1 (6 bases). V was clipped by 4 bases and J by 0 bases, with 10 bases between them. Per the germline V gene, CDR1 is MNHEY and CDR2 is SVGAGI. This CDR3 contains 15 residues. This CDR3 is CASSSDRNSNQPQHF. CDR3 DNA sequence: TGTGCCAGCAGTTCGGACAGAAATAGCAATCAGCCCCAGCATTTT.